The clone carrying this T cell receptor (beta chain) was counted a few times. Trimming removed 6 bases at V and 3 bases at J, with 18 bases between. The CDR3 runs 15 residues. Germline V lookup: CDR1 KGHSH, CDR2 LQKENI. Amplification of TCR beta used genomic DNA extracted from peripheral blood. Multiplex touch-down PCR with TRB-A/B primers amplified rearranged V-D-J TRB sequences. MiXCR, applied by TCRdb to the multiplex PCR reads, yields one record per CDR3 protein. Among 10,000 to 13,000 distinct CDR3 sequences listed, more than 30% were seen once. These data come from a study of T cell repertoires in aging, cancer and after chemotherapy.

Sequenced: blood. This sequence was found in a human donor in good health. The rearrangement joins TRBV18 to TRBJ2-7; either TRBD1 or TRBD2 may fit D (5 bases each). Here the CDR3 DNA reads TGTGCCAGCTCGCCGGGTCAAGGGACCGTCTACGAGCAGTACTTC. It codes for CASSPGQGTVYEQYF.